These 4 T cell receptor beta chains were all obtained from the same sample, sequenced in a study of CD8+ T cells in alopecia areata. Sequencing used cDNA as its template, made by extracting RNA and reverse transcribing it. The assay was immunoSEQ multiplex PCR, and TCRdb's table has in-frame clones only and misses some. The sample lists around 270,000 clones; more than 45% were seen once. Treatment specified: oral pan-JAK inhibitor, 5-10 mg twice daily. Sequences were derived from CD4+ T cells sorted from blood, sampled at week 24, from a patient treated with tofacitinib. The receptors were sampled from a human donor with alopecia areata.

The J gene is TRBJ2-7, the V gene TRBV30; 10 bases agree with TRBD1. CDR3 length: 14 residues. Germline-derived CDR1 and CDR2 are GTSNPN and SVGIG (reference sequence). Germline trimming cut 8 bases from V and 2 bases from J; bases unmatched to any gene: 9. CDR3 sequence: CAVRPGQGTYEQYF. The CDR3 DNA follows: TGTGCCGTACGACCGGGACAGGGGACCTACGAGCAGTACTTC.

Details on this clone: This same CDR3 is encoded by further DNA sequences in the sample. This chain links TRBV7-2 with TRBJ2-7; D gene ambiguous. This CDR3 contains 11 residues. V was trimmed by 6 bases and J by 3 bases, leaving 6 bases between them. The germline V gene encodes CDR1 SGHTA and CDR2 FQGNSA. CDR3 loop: CASSSYYEQYF. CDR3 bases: TGTGCCAGCAGTAGTTACTACGAGCAGTACTTC.

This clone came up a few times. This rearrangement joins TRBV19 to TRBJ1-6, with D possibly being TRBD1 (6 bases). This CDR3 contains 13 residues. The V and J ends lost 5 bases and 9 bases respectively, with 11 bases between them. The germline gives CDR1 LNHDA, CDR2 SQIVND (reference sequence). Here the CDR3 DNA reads TGTGCCAGTAGTTCTACAGGGAGTTCACCCCTCCACTTT. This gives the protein CASSSTGSSPLHF.

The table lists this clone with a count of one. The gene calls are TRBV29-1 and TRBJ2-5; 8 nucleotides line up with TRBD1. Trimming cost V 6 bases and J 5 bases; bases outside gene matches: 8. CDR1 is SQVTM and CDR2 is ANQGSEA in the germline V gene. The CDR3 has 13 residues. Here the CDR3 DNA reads TGCAGCGTGGCCAGGACAGGGCAGGAGACCCAGTACTTC. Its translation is CSVARTGQETQYF.